The rows below give T cell receptor beta chains drawn from one sample of a study of T cells in Graves' hyperthyroidism and ophthalmopathy. TCRdb re-derived calls from the multiplex PCR reads in MiXCR, one entry per CDR3 protein. The sample has approximately 600,000 distinct CDR3 sequences, approximately 14% seen once. Sequencing used blood. These receptor sequences come from a woman between 40 and 50 years old with Graves' ophthalmopathy. The CDR3 runs from the conserved cysteine through the conserved F or W. A D gene is named only where the DNA matches it firmly. Size is stated for part of the rows, as once, few or many counts, or as a class when the clone is expanded.

cdr3_aa: CASSELQGARTEAFF
cdr3_nt: TGTGCCAGCAGTGAATTACAGGGGGCCCGAACTGAAGCTTTCTTT
clone_size: NA
d_call: TRBD1
v_call: TRBV6-1
j_call: TRBJ1-1

cdr3_aa: CASSPSTVNYGYTF
cdr3_nt: TGTGCCAGCTCACCCTCGACCGTTAACTATGGCTACACCTTC
clone_size: few
d_call: NA
v_call: TRBV18
j_call: TRBJ1-2

cdr3_aa: CAKRTGYGYTF
cdr3_nt: TGTGCCAAGCGGACGGGCTATGGCTACACCTTC
clone_size: many
d_call: NA
v_call: TRBV7-2
j_call: TRBJ1-2

cdr3_aa: CASRESGTKKNIQYF
cdr3_nt: TGTGCCAGCAGAGAATCCGGGACTAAAAAAAACATTCAGTACTTC
clone_size: many
d_call: TRBD2
v_call: TRBV6-1
j_call: TRBJ2-4

cdr3_aa: CASSYSTRGFGNEQYF
cdr3_nt: TGTGCCAGCAGTTACTCGACAAGAGGATTTGGGAACGAGCAGTACTTC
clone_size: many
d_call: NA
v_call: TRBV6-5
j_call: TRBJ2-7

cdr3_aa: CASSGGELFF
cdr3_nt: TGTGCCAGCAGCGGCGGGGAGCTGTTTTTT
clone_size: many
d_call: NA
v_call: TRBV6-1
j_call: TRBJ2-2

cdr3_aa: CASSESGELSTDTQYF
cdr3_nt: TGTGCCAGCAGTGAATCAGGCGAGCTTAGCACAGATACGCAGTATTTT
clone_size: many
d_call: NA
v_call: TRBV25-1
j_call: TRBJ2-3

cdr3_aa: CASSKNRVVRNTEAFF
cdr3_nt: TGTGCCAGCAGCAAGAACAGGGTAGTGCGGAACACTGAAGCTTTCTTT
clone_size: NA
d_call: NA
v_call: TRBV6-2/TRBV6-3
j_call: TRBJ1-1

cdr3_aa: CARVRDTTYEQYF
cdr3_nt: TGTGCCAGGGTAAGGGACACCACCTACGAGCAGTACTTC
clone_size: many
d_call: NA
v_call: TRBV6-4
j_call: TRBJ2-7

cdr3_aa: CASSLLTGGVAGVGEQYF
cdr3_nt: TGTGCCAGCAGTTTACTCACCGGTGGGGTAGCGGGAGTGGGTGAGCAGTACTTC
clone_size: many
d_call: TRBD2
v_call: TRBV27
j_call: TRBJ2-7

cdr3_aa: CASAARGQGPEAFF
cdr3_nt: TGTGCCAGTGCGGCGAGGGGACAGGGGCCTGAAGCTTTCTTT
clone_size: many
d_call: TRBD1
v_call: TRBV19
j_call: TRBJ1-1

cdr3_aa: CSALLAGGNEQFF
cdr3_nt: TGCAGTGCGCTTCTAGCGGGAGGCAATGAGCAGTTCTTC
clone_size: NA
d_call: TRBD2
v_call: TRBV20-1
j_call: TRBJ2-1

cdr3_aa: CASIKVTDQETQYF
cdr3_nt: TGTGCCAGCATTAAAGTTACAGACCAAGAGACCCAGTACTTC
clone_size: many
d_call: NA
v_call: TRBV2
j_call: TRBJ2-5

cdr3_aa: CASSSPSRTSRYEQYF
cdr3_nt: TGTGCCAGCAGTTCCCCCTCGCGGACAAGCCGTTACGAGCAGTACTTC
clone_size: many
d_call: NA
v_call: TRBV28
j_call: TRBJ2-7

cdr3_aa: CASSLSLKGNQPQHF
cdr3_nt: TGTGCCAGCAGTTTATCTCTGAAGGGGAATCAGCCCCAGCATTTT
clone_size: NA
d_call: NA
v_call: TRBV27
j_call: TRBJ1-5

cdr3_aa: CATSQGSTAYQETQYF
cdr3_nt: TGTGCCACCAGTCAGGGGAGTACAGCGTACCAAGAGACCCAGTACTTC
clone_size: many
d_call: NA
v_call: TRBV24-1
j_call: TRBJ2-5

cdr3_aa: CASSVPRGGHRNTGELFF
cdr3_nt: TGTGCCAGCAGTGTCCCCCGAGGAGGGCACAGAAACACCGGGGAGCTGTTTTTT
clone_size: NA
d_call: NA
v_call: TRBV2
j_call: TRBJ2-2

cdr3_aa: CASSYARGVVGEAFF
cdr3_nt: TGTGCCAGCAGTTACGCAAGAGGCGTCGTTGGTGAAGCTTTCTTT
clone_size: many
d_call: NA
v_call: TRBV6-5
j_call: TRBJ1-1

cdr3_aa: CASSTLQSDTQYF
cdr3_nt: TGTGCCAGTAGTACCTTACAGTCGGATACGCAGTATTTT
clone_size: NA
d_call: NA
v_call: TRBV19
j_call: TRBJ2-3

cdr3_aa: CASTDMGRAPYEQYF
cdr3_nt: TGTGCCAGTACCGACATGGGCAGGGCCCCCTACGAGCAGTACTTC
clone_size: many
d_call: NA
v_call: TRBV19
j_call: TRBJ2-7

cdr3_aa: CASSMTGTGFFDYGYTF
cdr3_nt: TGTGCCAGTAGTATGACCGGGACAGGTTTTTTTGACTATGGCTACACCTTC
clone_size: few
d_call: TRBD1
v_call: TRBV19
j_call: TRBJ1-2

cdr3_aa: CASRPRDSYEQYF
cdr3_nt: TGTGCCAGCAGGCCACGGGACTCCTACGAGCAGTACTTC
clone_size: NA
d_call: NA
v_call: TRBV7-9
j_call: TRBJ2-7

cdr3_aa: CASSPPWIAAGANYEQYF
cdr3_nt: TGTGCCAGCAGCCCACCATGGATTGCGGCAGGGGCTAACTACGAGCAGTACTTC
clone_size: NA
d_call: NA
v_call: TRBV11-1
j_call: TRBJ2-7

cdr3_aa: CASSLAIRDNVLGYTF
cdr3_nt: TGTGCCAGCAGCTTAGCTATCCGGGACAATGTTTTGGGCTACACCTTC
clone_size: many
d_call: NA
v_call: TRBV7-8
j_call: TRBJ1-2